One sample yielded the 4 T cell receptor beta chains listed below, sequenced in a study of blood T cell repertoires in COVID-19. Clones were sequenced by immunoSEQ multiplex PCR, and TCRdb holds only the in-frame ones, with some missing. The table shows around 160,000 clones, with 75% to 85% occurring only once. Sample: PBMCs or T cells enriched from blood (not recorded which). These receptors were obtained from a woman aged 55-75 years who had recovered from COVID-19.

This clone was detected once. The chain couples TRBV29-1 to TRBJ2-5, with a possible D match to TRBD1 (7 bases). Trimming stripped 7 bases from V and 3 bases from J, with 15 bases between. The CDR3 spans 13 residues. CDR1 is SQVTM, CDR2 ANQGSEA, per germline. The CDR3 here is CSALGGQKETQYF. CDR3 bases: TGCAGCGCGTTGGGGGGACAGAAAGAGACCCAGTACTTC.

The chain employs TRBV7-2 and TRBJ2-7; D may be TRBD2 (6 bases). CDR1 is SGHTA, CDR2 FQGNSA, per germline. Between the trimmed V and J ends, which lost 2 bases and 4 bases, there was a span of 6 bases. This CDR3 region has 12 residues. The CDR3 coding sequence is TGTGCCAGCAGCTTAAGCGGGTACGAGCAGTACTTC. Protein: CASSLSGYEQYF.

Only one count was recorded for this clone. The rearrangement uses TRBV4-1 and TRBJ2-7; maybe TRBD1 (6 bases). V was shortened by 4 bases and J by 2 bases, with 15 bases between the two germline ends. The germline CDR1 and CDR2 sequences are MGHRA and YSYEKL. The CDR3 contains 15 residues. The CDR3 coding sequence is TGCGCCAGCAGCCTCGGAAACAGGGTGACCTACGAGCAGTACTTC. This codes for CASSLGNRVTYEQYF.

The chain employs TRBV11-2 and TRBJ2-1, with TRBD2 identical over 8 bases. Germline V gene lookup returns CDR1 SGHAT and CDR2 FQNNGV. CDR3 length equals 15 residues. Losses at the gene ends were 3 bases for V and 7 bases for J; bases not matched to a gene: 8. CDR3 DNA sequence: TGTGCCAGCAGCTTGCTGGCGGGGGGCCGGAATGAGCAGTTCTTC. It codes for CASSLLAGGRNEQFF. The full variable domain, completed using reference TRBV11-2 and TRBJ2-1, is EAGVAQSPRYKIIEKRQSVAFWCNPISGHATLYWYQQILGQGPKLLIQFQNNGVVDDSQLPKDRFSAERLKGVDSTLKIQPAKLEDSAVYLCASSLLAGGRNEQFFGPGTRLTVL.